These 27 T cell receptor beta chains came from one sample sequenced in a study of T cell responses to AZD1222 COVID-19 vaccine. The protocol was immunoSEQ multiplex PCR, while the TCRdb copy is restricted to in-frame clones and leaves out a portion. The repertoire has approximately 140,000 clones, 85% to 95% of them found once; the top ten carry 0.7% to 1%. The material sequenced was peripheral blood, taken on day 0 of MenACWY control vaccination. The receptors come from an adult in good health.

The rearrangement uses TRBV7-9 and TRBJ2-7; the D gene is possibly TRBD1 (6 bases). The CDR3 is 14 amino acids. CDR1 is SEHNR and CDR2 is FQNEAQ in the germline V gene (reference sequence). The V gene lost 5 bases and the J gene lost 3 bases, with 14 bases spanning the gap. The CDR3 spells CASSTYRDGYEQYF. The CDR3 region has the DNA TGTGCCAGCAGCACCTACAGGGACGGCTACGAGCAGTACTTC.

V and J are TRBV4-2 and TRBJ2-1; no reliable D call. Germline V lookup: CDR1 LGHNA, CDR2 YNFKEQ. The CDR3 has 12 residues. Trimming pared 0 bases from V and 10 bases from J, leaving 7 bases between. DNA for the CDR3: TGTGCCAGCAGCCAAGACGCTAGGGAGCAGTTCTTC. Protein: CASSQDAREQFF.

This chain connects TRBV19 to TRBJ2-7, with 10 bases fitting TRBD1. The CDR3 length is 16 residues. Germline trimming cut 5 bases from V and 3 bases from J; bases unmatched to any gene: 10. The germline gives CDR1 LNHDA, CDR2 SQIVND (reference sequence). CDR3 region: CASSLRTGGLIYEQYF. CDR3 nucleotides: TGTGCCAGTAGTCTACGGACAGGGGGTCTTATCTACGAGCAGTACTTC.

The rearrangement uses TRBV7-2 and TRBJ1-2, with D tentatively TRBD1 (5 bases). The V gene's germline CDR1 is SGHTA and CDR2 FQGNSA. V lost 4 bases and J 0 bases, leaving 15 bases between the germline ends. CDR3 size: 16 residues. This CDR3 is CASSYEGRDSNYGYTF. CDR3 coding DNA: TGTGCCAGCAGCTACGAGGGAAGGGACTCTAACTATGGCTACACCTTC. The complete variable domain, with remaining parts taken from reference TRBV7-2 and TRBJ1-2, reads GAGVSQSPSNKVTEKGKDVELRCDPISGHTALYWYRQSLGQGLEFLIYFQGNSAPDKSGLPSDRFSAERTGGSVSTLTIQRTQQEDSAVYLCASSYEGRDSNYGYTFGSGTRLTVV.

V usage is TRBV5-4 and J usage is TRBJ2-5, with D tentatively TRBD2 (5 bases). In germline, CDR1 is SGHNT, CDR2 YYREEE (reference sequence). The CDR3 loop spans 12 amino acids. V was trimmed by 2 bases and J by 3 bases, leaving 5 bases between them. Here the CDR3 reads CASSFSEETQYF. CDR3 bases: TGTGCCAGCAGCTTTAGCGAAGAGACCCAGTACTTC.

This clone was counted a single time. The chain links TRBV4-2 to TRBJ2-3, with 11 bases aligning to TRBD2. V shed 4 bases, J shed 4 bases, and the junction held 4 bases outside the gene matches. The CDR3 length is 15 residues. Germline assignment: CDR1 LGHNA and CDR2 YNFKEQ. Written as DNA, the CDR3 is TGTGCCAGCAGCCCGCTAGCGGGGGGTGCAGATACGCAGTATTTT. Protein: CASSPLAGGADTQYF.

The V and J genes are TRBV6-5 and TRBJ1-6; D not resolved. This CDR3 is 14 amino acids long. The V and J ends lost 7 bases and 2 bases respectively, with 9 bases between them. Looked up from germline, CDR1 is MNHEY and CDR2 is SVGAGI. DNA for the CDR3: TGTGCCAGCACCCGGGTCCCCTATAATTCACCCCTCCACTTT. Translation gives CASTRVPYNSPLHF.

The CDR3: CAWSDTRHTIYF. The CDR3 region has the DNA TGTGCCTGGAGTGACACGCGGCACACCATATATTTT. The V call is TRBV30, the J call TRBJ1-3; D is unclear. The CDR3 has 12 amino acids. The V end was cut by 1 base, the J end by 8 bases, with 9 bases between. Germline assignment: CDR1 GTSNPN and CDR2 SVGIG (reference sequence).

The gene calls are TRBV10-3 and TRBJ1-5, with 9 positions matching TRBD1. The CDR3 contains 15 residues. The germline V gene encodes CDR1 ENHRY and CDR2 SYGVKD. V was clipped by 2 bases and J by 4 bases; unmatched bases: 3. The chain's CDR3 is CAISEGDRVNQPQHF. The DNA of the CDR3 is TGTGCCATCAGTGAGGGGGACAGGGTGAATCAGCCCCAGCATTTT.

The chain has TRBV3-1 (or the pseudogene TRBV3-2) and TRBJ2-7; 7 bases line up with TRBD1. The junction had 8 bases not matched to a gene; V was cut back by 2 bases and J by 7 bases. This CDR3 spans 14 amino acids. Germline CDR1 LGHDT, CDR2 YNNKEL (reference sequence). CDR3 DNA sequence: TGTGCCAGCAGCCAATTAACAGGGGCGGGTGAGCAGTACTTC. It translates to CASSQLTGAGEQYF.

CDR3 DNA: TGTGCCAGCAGTTTAGTGGGGGGGGCGGCTTTCTTT. Translating it yields CASSLVGGAAFF. V gene TRBV28 combines with J gene TRBJ1-1, with a tentative D call TRBD1 (6 bases). CDR1 and CDR2 (germline): MDHEN, SYDVKM. The germline V and J ends were trimmed by 2 bases and 11 bases, with 12 bases remaining between them. The CDR3 loop spans 12 amino acids. Looking up the rest from reference TRBV28 and TRBJ1-1 gives the full variable domain: DVKVTQSSRYLVKRTGEKVFLECVQDMDHENMFWYRQDPGLGLRLIYFSYDVKMKEKGDIPEGYSVSREKKERFSLILESASTNQTSMYLCASSLVGGAAFFGQGTRLTVV.

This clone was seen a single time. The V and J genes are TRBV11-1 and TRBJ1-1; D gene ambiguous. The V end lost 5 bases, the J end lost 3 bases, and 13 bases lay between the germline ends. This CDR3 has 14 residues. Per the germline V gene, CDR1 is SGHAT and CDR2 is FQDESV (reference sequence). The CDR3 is CASSPRSFDTEAFF. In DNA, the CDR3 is TGTGCCAGCAGCCCCCGGTCTTTTGACACTGAAGCTTTCTTT. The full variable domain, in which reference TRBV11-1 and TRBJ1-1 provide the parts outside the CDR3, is EAEVAQSPRYKITEKSQAVAFWCDPISGHATLYWYRQILGQGPELLVQFQDESVVDDSQLPKDRFSAERLKGVDSTLKIQPAELGDSAMYLCASSPRSFDTEAFFGQGTRLTVV.

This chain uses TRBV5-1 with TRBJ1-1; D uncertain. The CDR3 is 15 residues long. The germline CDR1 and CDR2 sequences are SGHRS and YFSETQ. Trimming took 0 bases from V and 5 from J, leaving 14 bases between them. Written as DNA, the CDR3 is TGCGCCAGCAGCTTGGCGGGAGAAAGGAAGACTGAAGCTTTCTTT. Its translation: CASSLAGERKTEAFF.

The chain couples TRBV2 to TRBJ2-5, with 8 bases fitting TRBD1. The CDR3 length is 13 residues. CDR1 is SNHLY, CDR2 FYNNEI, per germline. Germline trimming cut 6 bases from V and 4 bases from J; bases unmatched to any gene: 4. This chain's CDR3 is CASRSTGGETQYF. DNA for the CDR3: TGTGCCAGCAGGAGTACAGGGGGAGAGACCCAGTACTTC.

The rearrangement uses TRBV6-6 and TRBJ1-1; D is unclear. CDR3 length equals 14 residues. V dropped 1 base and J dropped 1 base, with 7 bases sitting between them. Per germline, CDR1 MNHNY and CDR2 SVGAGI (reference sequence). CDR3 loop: CASSYFGSNTEAFF. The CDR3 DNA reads TGTGCCAGCAGTTACTTCGGATCGAACACTGAAGCTTTCTTT.

CDR3: CASSLRGNSGRLGYGYTF. The CDR3 nucleotides read TGTGCCAGCAGTCTCAGGGGGAATAGTGGTCGGTTGGGCTATGGCTACACCTTC. This chain connects TRBV28 to TRBJ1-2, with TRBD1 matching over 7 bases. Germline CDR1 MDHEN, CDR2 SYDVKM. This CDR3 has 18 amino acids. The J segment lost 4 bases and the V segment lost 5 bases, leaving 19 bases of the junction unmatched.

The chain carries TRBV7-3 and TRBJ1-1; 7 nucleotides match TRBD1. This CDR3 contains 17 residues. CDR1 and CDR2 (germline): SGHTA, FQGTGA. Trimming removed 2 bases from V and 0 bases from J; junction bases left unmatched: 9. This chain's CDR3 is CASSLLPPDRLNTEAFF. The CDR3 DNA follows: TGTGCCAGCAGCTTACTTCCCCCGGACAGGCTGAACACTGAAGCTTTCTTT.

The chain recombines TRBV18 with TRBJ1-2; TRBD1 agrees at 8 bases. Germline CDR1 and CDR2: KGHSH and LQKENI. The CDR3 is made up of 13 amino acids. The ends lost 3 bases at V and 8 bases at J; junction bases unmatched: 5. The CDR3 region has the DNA TGTGCCAGCTCACCGGACAGGGTATACGGCTACACCTTC. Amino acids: CASSPDRVYGYTF.

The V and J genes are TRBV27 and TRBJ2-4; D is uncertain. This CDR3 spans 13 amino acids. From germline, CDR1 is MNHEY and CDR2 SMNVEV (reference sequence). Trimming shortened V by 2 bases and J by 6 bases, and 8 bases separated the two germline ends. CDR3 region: CASSLGPPNIQYF. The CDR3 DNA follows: TGTGCCAGCAGTTTAGGGCCACCAAACATTCAGTACTTC.

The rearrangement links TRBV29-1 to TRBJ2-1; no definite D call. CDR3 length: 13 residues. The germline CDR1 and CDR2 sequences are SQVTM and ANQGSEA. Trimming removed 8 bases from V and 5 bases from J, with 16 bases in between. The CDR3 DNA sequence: TGCAGCTCACGGGCGGCAGCCAACAATGAGCAGTTCTTC. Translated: CSSRAAANNEQFF.

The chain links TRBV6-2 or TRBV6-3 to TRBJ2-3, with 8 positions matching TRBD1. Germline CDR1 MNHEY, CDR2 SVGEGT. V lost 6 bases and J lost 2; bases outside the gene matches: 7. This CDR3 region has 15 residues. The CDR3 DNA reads TGTGCCAGCAGCCGGCAGGGGGCGAACACAGATACGCAGTATTTT. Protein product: CASSRQGANTDTQYF.

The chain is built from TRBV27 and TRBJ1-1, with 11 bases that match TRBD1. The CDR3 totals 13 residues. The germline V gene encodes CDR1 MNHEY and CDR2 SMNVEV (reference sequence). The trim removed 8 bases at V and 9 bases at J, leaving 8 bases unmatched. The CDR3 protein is CASGDRGVAKAFF. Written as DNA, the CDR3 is TGTGCCAGCGGGGACAGGGGGGTGGCCAAAGCTTTCTTT.

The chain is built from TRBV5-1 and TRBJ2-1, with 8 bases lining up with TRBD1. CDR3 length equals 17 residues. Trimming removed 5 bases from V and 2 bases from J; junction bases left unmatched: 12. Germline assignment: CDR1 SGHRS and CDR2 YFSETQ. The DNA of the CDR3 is TGCGCCAGCAGATCACCAGGGGGCGTTCAAACCTACAATGAGCAGTTCTTC. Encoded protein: CASRSPGGVQTYNEQFF.

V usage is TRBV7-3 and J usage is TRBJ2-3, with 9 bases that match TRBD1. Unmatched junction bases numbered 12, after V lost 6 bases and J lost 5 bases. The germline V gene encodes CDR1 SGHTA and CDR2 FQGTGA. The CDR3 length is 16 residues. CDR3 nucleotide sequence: TGTGCCAGCAGTTTGTCCGGGACAGGGAAAATAGATACGCAGTATTTT. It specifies CASSLSGTGKIDTQYF. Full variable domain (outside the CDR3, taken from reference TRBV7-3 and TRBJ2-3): GAGVSQTPSNKVTEKGKYVELRCDPISGHTALYWYRQSLGQGPEFLIYFQGTGAADDSGLPNDRFFAVRPEGSVSTLKIQRTERGDSAVYLCASSLSGTGKIDTQYFGPGTRLTVL.

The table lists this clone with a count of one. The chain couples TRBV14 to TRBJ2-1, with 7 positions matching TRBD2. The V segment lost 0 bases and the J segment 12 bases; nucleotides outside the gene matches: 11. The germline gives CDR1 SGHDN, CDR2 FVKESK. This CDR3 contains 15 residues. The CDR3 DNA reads TGTGCCAGCAGCCAAGATCCGATAGCGGGCCCGCGGCAGTTCTTC. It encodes CASSQDPIAGPRQFF. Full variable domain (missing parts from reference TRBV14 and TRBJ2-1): EAGVTQFPSHSVIEKGQTVTLRCDPISGHDNLYWYRRVMGKEIKFLLHFVKESKQDESGMPNNRFLAERTGGTYSTLKVQPAELEDSGVYFCASSQDPIAGPRQFFGPGTRLTVL.

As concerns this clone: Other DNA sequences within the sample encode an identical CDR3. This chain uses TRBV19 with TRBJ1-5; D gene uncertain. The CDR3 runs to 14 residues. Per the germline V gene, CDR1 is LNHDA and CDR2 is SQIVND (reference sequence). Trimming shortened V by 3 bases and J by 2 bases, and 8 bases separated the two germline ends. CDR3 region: CASSITGGNQPQHF. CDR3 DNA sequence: TGTGCCAGTAGTATTACCGGGGGCAATCAGCCCCAGCATTTT. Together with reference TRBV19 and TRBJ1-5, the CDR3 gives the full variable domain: DGGITQSPKYLFRKEGQNVTLSCEQNLNHDAMYWYRQDPGQGLRLIYYSQIVNDFQKGDIAEGYSVSREKKESFPLTVTSAQKNPTAFYLCASSITGGNQPQHFGDGTRLSIL.

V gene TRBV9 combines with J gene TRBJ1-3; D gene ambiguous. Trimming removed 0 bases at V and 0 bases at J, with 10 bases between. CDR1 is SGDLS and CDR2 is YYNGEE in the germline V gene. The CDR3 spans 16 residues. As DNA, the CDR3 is TGTGCCAGCAGCGTAGATGCAGGTCACTCTGGAAACACCATATATTTT. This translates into CASSVDAGHSGNTIYF.